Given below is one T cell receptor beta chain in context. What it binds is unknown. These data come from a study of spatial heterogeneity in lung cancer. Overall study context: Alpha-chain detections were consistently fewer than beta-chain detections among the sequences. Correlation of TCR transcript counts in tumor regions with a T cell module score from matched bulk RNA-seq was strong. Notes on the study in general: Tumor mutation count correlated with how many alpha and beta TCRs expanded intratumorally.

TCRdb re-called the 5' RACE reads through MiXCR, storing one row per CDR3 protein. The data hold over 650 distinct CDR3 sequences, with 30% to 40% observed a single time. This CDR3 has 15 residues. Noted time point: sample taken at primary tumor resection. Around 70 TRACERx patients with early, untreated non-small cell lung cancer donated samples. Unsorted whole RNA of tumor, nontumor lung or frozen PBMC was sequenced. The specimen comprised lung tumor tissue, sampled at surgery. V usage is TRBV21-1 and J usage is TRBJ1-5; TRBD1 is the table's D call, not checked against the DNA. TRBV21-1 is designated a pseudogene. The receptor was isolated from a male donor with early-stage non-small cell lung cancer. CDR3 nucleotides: TGTGCCAGCAGACCCTGGACAGGGGGAAATCAGCCCCAGCATTTT. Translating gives CASRPWTGGNQPQHF.